These T cell receptor beta chains were read from a single sample in a study of identifying expanded T cells in peripheral blood. Method: immunoSEQ multiplex PCR; TCRdb's copy keeps in-frame clones and lacks some. The sample lists more than 50,000 clones; around 86% were seen once. Input material: blood. These receptors were taken from a person aged 18-70 years in good health. Both conserved end residues are part of each CDR3. Fields, in order: D gene, V gene, clone size, J gene, CDR3 protein, CDR3 DNA. A D gene is named only where the DNA matches it firmly. Rows may omit the clone size; those that give it use once, few, many or a size class.

>NA|TRBV7-6|few|TRBJ2-2
CASSAAGGGAGELFF
TGTGCCAGCAGCGCCGCCGGTGGAGGGGCCGGGGAGCTGTTTTTT
>NA|TRBV6-1|NA|TRBJ1-4
CASREYIGIVPLFF
TGTGCCAGCAGGGAATATATCGGAATAGTACCTCTGTTTTTT
>TRBD1|TRBV7-9|NA|TRBJ1-1
CASTSDRVHTEAFF
TGTGCCAGCACCTCCGACAGGGTTCACACTGAAGCTTTCTTT
>TRBD1|TRBV5-1|once|TRBJ2-7
CASSHGDRKTEGQYF
TGCGCCAGCAGCCACGGGGACAGGAAGACAGAAGGGCAGTACTTC
>NA|TRBV27|NA|TRBJ2-1
CASSYWRENEQFF
TGTGCCAGCAGTTATTGGAGGGAAAATGAGCAGTTCTTC
>TRBD1|TRBV7-9|NA|TRBJ1-2
CASRSQQGANYGYTF
TGTGCCAGCAGGAGCCAACAGGGGGCTAACTATGGCTACACCTTC
>TRBD1|TRBV13|NA|TRBJ2-5
CASSLTGAETQYF
TGTGCCAGCAGTTTGACAGGGGCTGAGACCCAGTACTTC
>TRBD1|TRBV7-9|NA|TRBJ1-5
CASSSPGQGHEPQHF
TGTGCCAGCAGCTCGCCGGGACAGGGACATGAGCCCCAGCATTTT
>NA|TRBV9|NA|TRBJ2-3
CASSVGLGRGDTQYF
TGTGCCAGCAGCGTAGGTCTAGGCAGGGGAGATACGCAGTATTTT
>NA|TRBV10-1|once|TRBJ2-1
CASSGQSYNEQFF
TGCGCCAGCAGTGGGCAGTCCTACAATGAGCAGTTCTTC
>NA|TRBV19|NA|TRBJ2-3
CASTGTFSTDTQYF
TGTGCCAGTACCGGGACTTTTAGCACAGATACGCAGTATTTT
>TRBD2|TRBV5-4|NA|TRBJ2-3
CASSEGTSGRSRWQYF
TGTGCCAGCAGTGAGGGGACTAGCGGGAGGTCTCGATGGCAGTATTTT
>NA|TRBV4-1|NA|TRBJ2-5
CASSQGLQETQYF
TGCGCCAGCAGCCAAGGTCTCCAAGAGACCCAGTACTTC
>TRBD2|TRBV14|once|TRBJ2-7
CASSPGGYEQYF
TGTGCCAGCAGCCCGGGAGGATACGAGCAGTACTTC
>NA|TRBV9|once|TRBJ2-6
CASSPDGGANVLTF
TGTGCCAGCAGCCCGGACGGTGGGGCCAACGTCCTGACTTTC
>NA|TRBV18|NA|TRBJ1-3
CASSPVRDPAGNTIYF
TGTGCCAGCTCACCGGTTAGGGATCCGGCTGGAAACACCATATATTTT
>TRBD2|TRBV28|NA|TRBJ2-1
CASRPFPSGSAYEQFF
TGTGCCAGCAGACCCTTCCCTAGCGGGAGTGCATATGAGCAGTTCTTC
>NA|TRBV7-9|few|TRBJ1-1
CASSTTGTTEAFF
TGTGCCAGCAGCACAACAGGGACCACTGAAGCTTTCTTT
>NA|TRBV5-4|NA|TRBJ2-3
CASSLGSETDTQYF
TGTGCCAGCAGCTTGGGGTCAGAGACAGATACGCAGTATTTT
>NA|TRBV28|NA|TRBJ1-5
CASSLSGLGASHQPQHF
TGTGCCAGCAGTTTAAGTGGGTTGGGGGCATCGCATCAGCCCCAGCATTTT
>NA|TRBV12-5|NA|TRBJ2-6
CASGLTPRGTGANVLTF
TGTGCTAGTGGTTTAACCCCCAGGGGAACTGGGGCCAACGTCCTGACTTTC
>TRBD1|TRBV18|NA|TRBJ1-2
CASSLKGQSYGYTF
TGTGCCAGCTCACTGAAGGGACAGAGCTATGGCTACACCTTC
>NA|TRBV14|NA|TRBJ2-3
CASSLSGVDTQYF
TGTGCCAGCAGCTTGAGTGGCGTAGATACGCAGTATTTT
>NA|TRBV5-1|NA|TRBJ1-1
CASSYGDKGGEAFF
TGCGCCAGCAGCTACGGGGACAAAGGCGGTGAAGCTTTCTTT